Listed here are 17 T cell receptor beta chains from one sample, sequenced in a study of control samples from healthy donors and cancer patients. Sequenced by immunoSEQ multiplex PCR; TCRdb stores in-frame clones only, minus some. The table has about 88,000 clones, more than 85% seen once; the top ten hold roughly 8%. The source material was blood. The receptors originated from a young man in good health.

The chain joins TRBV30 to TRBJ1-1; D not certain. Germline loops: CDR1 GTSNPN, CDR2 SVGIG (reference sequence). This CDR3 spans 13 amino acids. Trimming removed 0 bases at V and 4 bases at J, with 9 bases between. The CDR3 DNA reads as TGTGCCTGGAGTGTTGATGGTTCCACTGAAGCTTTCTTT. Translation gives CAWSVDGSTEAFF.

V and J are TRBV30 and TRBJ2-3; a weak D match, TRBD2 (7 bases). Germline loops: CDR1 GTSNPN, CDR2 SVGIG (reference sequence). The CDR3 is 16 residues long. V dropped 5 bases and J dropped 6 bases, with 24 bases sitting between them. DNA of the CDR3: TGTGCCTGGCTCTCCTTAGGGGAGGGGGTCCTGGATACGCAGTATTTT. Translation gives CAWLSLGEGVLDTQYF.

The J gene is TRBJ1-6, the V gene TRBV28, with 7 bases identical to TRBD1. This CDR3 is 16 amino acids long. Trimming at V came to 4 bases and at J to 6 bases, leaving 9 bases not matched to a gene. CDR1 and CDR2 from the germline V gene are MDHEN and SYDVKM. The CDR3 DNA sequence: TGTGCCAGCAGTTCCCCGGGACAGCCTTCTAATTCACCCCTCCACTTT. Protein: CASSSPGQPSNSPLHF.

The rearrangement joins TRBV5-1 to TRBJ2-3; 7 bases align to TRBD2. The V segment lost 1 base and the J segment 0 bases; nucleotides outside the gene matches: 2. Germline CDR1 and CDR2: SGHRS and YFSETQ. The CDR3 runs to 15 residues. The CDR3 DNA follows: TGCGCCAGCAGCTTGCTAGCGGATAGCACAGATACGCAGTATTTT. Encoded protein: CASSLLADSTDTQYF.

CDR3 bases: TGCAGCGTTGAAGAGGCCAGGGGGGACTATGGCTACACCTTC. Translated: CSVEEARGDYGYTF. The rearrangement uses TRBV29-1 and TRBJ1-2; 7 nucleotides match TRBD1. J lost 3 bases, V lost 0 bases, and 4 bases had no gene match. Germline-derived CDR1 and CDR2 are SQVTM and ANQGSEA. CDR3 size: 14 residues.

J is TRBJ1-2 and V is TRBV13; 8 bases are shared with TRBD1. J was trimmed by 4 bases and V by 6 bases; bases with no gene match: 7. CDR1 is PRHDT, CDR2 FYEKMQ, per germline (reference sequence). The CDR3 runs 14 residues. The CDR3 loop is CASRRAGGPYGYTF. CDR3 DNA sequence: TGTGCCAGCAGACGAGCAGGGGGCCCCTATGGCTACACCTTC. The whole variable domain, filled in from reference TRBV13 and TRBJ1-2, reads AAGVIQSPRHLIKEKRETATLKCYPIPRHDTVYWYQQGPGQDPQFLISFYEKMQSDKGSIPDRFSAQQFSDYHSELNMSSLELGDSALYFCASRRAGGPYGYTFGSGTRLTVV.

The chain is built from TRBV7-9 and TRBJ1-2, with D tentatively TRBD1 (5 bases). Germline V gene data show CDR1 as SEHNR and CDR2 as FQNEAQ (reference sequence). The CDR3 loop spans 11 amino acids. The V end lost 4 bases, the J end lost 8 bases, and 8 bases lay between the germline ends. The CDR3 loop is CASSWGDGYTF. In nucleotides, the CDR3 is TGTGCCAGCAGCTGGGGGGACGGCTACACCTTC.

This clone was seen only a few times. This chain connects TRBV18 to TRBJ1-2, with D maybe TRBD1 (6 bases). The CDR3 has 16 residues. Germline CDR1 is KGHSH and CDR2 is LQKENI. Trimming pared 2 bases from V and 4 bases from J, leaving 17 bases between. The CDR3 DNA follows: TGTGCCAGCTCACCAAGGACAGTGGATTTTCTCTATGGCTACACCTTC. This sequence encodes CASSPRTVDFLYGYTF.

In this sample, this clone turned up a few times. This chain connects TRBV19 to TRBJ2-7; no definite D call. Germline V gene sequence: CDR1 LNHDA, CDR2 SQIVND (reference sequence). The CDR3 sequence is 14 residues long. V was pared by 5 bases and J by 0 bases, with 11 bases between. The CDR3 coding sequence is TGTGCCAGTAGTGTGGGTGTTGCCTCCTACGAGCAGTACTTC. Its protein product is CASSVGVASYEQYF.

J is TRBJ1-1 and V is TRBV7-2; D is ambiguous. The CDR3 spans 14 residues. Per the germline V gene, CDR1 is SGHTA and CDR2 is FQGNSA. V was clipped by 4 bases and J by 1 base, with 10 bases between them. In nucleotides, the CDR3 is TGTGCCAGCAGCTCCCAGGCGGGGAACACTGAAGCTTTCTTT. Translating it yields CASSSQAGNTEAFF.

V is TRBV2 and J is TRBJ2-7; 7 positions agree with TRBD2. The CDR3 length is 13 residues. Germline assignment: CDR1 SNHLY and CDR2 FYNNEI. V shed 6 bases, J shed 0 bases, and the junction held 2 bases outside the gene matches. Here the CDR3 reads CASSGGSSYEQYF. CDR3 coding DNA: TGTGCCAGCAGCGGGGGGAGCTCCTACGAGCAGTACTTC.

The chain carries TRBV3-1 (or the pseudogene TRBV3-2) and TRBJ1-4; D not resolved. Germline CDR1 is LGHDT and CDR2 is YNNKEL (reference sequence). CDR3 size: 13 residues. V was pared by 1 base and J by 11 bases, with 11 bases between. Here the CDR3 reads CASSQGSRAKLFF. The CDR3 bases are TGTGCCAGCAGCCAAGGATCCCGTGCGAAACTGTTTTTT.

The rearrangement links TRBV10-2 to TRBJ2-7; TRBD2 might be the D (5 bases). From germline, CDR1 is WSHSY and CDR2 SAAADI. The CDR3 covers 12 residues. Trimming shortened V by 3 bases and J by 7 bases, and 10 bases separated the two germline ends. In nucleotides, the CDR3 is TGCGCCAGCAGTGACTTAGCGTGGGAGCAGTACTTC. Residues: CASSDLAWEQYF.

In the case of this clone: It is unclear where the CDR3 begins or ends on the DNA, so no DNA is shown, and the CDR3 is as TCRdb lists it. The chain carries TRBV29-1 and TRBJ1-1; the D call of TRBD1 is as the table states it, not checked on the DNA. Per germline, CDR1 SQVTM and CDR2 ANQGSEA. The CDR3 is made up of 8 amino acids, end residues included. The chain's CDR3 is CSVGTGAF.

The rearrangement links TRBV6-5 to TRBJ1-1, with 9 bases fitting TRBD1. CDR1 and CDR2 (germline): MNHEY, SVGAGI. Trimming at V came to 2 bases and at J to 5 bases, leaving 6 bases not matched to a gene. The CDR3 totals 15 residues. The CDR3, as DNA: TGTGCCAGCAGTTACGGCTTTGACAGGGGGACTGAAGCTTTCTTT. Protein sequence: CASSYGFDRGTEAFF.

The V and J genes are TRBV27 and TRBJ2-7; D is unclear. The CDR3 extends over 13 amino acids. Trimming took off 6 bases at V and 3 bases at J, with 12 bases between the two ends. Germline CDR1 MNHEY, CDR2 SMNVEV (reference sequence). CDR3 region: CASSGRHVYEQYF. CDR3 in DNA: TGTGCCAGCAGCGGTCGACATGTCTACGAGCAGTACTTC.

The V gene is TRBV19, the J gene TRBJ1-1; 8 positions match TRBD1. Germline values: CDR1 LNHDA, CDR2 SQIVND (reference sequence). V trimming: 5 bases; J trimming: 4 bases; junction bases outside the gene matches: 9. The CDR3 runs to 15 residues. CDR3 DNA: TGTGCCAGTAGTCCTCAGACGACAGGGGTCACTGAAGCTTTCTTT. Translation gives CASSPQTTGVTEAFF.